Below, 32 T cell receptor beta chains from the same sample are listed, as sequenced in a study of T cells in localized non-small cell lung cancer. Libraries were prepared by immunoSEQ multiplex PCR; TCRdb keeps only in-frame clonotypes and omits some of them. The sample shows 25,000 to 30,000 clones, about 87% of them seen only once. The sample was peripheral blood, taken before any cancer treatment. The receptors here all came from a woman between 18 and 50 years old with stage I lung adenocarcinoma.

The chain combines TRBV5-4 with TRBJ2-5, with 7 bases aligning to TRBD1. The CDR3 has 14 amino acids. Germline V gene lookup returns CDR1 SGHNT and CDR2 YYREEE (reference sequence). Germline trimming cut 2 bases from V and 5 bases from J; bases unmatched to any gene: 6. CDR3 region: CASSFSDREETQYF. The DNA of the CDR3 is TGTGCCAGCAGCTTTAGCGACAGGGAGGAGACCCAGTACTTC.

V is TRBV9 and J is TRBJ2-2, with D perhaps matching TRBD1 or TRBD2 (5 bases each). The CDR3 is 14 residues long. Germline CDR1 reads SGDLS; CDR2 reads YYNGEE. Trimming took off 0 bases at V and 5 bases at J, with 8 bases between the two ends. For the CDR3, the DNA is TGTGCCAGCAGCGTAGTAGGGGAGACCGGGGAGCTGTTTTTT. This gives the protein CASSVVGETGELFF.

The rearrangement joins TRBV7-3 to TRBJ2-6; D assignment may be TRBD1 or TRBD2 (5 bases each). Germline-derived CDR1 and CDR2 are SGHTA and FQGTGA. V shed 5 bases and J shed 4 bases, with 21 bases lying between them. This CDR3 region has 18 residues. This CDR3 is CASSATGTQAPGANVLTF. CDR3 nucleotide sequence: TGTGCCAGCAGCGCGACCGGGACCCAAGCGCCAGGGGCCAACGTCCTGACTTTC.

This chain connects TRBV15 to TRBJ1-5, with unresolved D. This CDR3 contains 15 residues. Germline values: CDR1 LNHNV, CDR2 YYDKDF (reference sequence). The germline V and J ends were trimmed by 0 bases and 0 bases, with 6 bases remaining between them. The CDR3 sequence is CATSRDPNSNQPQHF. Written as DNA, the CDR3 is TGTGCCACCAGCAGAGATCCCAATAGCAATCAGCCCCAGCATTTT.

This clone came up once. This chain links TRBV6-1 with TRBJ1-5; 9 bases match TRBD1. In germline, CDR1 is MNHNS, CDR2 SASEGT. Trimming took 2 bases from V and 11 from J; bases not matched to a gene: 13. The CDR3 length is 16 residues. The CDR3 DNA is TGTGCCAGCAGTGAACGGGGGGGACAGGGAAGGTTGACCCAGCATTTT. It encodes CASSERGGQGRLTQHF.

This chain links TRBV11-1 with TRBJ2-5, with TRBD1 matching 7 bases. This CDR3 has 14 amino acids. The V and J ends lost 5 bases and 2 bases, in that order; junction bases with no gene match: 5. Germline V gene lookup returns CDR1 SGHAT and CDR2 FQDESV (reference sequence). This chain's CDR3 is CASSPTGQQETQYF. Written as DNA, the CDR3 is TGTGCCAGCAGCCCCACGGGACAGCAAGAGACCCAGTACTTC.

The rearrangement links TRBV28 to TRBJ1-1, with 11 bases that match TRBD1. CDR1 and CDR2 from the germline V gene are MDHEN and SYDVKM. The CDR3 spans 13 residues. V shed 8 bases and J 3 bases; nucleotides not matched to a gene: 2. The CDR3 protein is CASGDRGDTEAFF. In DNA form, the CDR3 reads TGTGCCAGCGGGGACAGGGGGGACACTGAAGCTTTCTTT.

This clone has a single count. The V and J genes are TRBV29-1 and TRBJ1-5, with D possibly being TRBD1 (5 bases). This CDR3 spans 13 amino acids. V was trimmed by 4 bases and J by 7 bases, leaving 14 bases between them. Germline CDR1 is SQVTM and CDR2 is ANQGSEA. The CDR3 DNA sequence: TGCAGCGTTGTGACAGCAGGGAGGCAGCCCCAGCATTTT. Translating it yields CSVVTAGRQPQHF.

The chain couples TRBV6-5 to TRBJ2-7; D gene ambiguous. Germline V gene data show CDR1 as MNHEY and CDR2 as SVGAGI. Between the trimmed V and J ends, which lost 2 bases and 0 bases, there was a span of 5 bases. This CDR3 region has 13 residues. The CDR3 coding sequence is TGTGCCAGCAGTTACAGGTCCTCCTACGAGCAGTACTTC. This encodes CASSYRSSYEQYF.

The genes are TRBV11-2 and TRBJ2-5; D gene uncertain. The CDR3 is 14 amino acids. The V gene's germline CDR1 is SGHAT and CDR2 FQNNGV. Trimming pared 2 bases from V and 1 base from J, leaving 8 bases between. CDR3 region: CASSLIRSQETQYF. CDR3 coding DNA: TGTGCCAGCAGCTTAATTCGCTCCCAAGAGACCCAGTACTTC.

The chain has TRBV25-1 and TRBJ1-4; tentative D call: TRBD1 (5 bases). Germline assignment: CDR1 MGHDK and CDR2 SYGVNS. The CDR3 spans 13 residues. V was trimmed by 5 bases and J by 4 bases, leaving 8 bases between them. The CDR3 reads CASSWDYNEKLFF. The CDR3, as DNA: TGTGCCAGCAGTTGGGACTATAATGAAAAACTGTTTTTT.

This sequence joins TRBV2 and TRBJ1-4; D is uncertain. Trimming pared 2 bases from V and 7 bases from J, leaving 11 bases between. The CDR3 consists of 14 residues. The V gene's germline CDR1 is SNHLY and CDR2 FYNNEI. This CDR3 reads CASSEQRLGEKLFF. The CDR3 region has the DNA TGTGCCAGCAGTGAACAGCGACTGGGTGAAAAACTGTTTTTT.

V and J are TRBV20-1 and TRBJ2-3; no definite D call. Per germline, CDR1 DFQATT and CDR2 SNEGSKA (reference sequence). The CDR3 is 10 residues long. Trimming left V 4 bases short and J 8 bases short, with 7 bases between. The CDR3: CSAMIGTQYF. DNA for the CDR3: TGCAGTGCTATGATCGGTACGCAGTATTTT.

The chain has TRBV11-2 and TRBJ2-1; D assignment may be TRBD1 or TRBD2 (6 bases each). Germline CDR1 SGHAT, CDR2 FQNNGV. V lost 4 bases and J lost 5, with 15 bases in between. The CDR3 totals 15 residues. The CDR3 spells CASSSSGPGDNEQFF. The CDR3 DNA follows: TGTGCCAGCAGCTCCAGCGGGCCAGGGGACAATGAGCAGTTCTTC.

This chain uses TRBV4-2 with TRBJ2-2; D may be TRBD2 (5 bases). Per the germline V gene, CDR1 is LGHNA and CDR2 is YNFKEQ. V was pared by 0 bases and J by 8 bases, with 16 bases between. The CDR3 sequence is 16 residues long. The CDR3 reads CASSQDSRRDWGELFF. CDR3 nucleotides: TGTGCCAGCAGCCAAGATTCCCGTCGGGATTGGGGGGAGCTGTTTTTT.

The chain links TRBV5-6 to TRBJ1-2; the D is unclear. Between the trimmed V and J ends, which lost 4 bases and 8 bases, there was a span of 15 bases. The CDR3 has 13 amino acids. Germline values: CDR1 SGHDT, CDR2 YYEEEE. The CDR3 sequence is CASSEYGPRGYTF. The DNA for the CDR3 is TGTGCCAGCAGCGAGTATGGACCGCGGGGCTACACCTTC.

This chain connects TRBV6-1 to TRBJ1-5; D remains ambiguous. The CDR3 length is 13 residues. Per the germline V gene, CDR1 is MNHNS and CDR2 is SASEGT. V lost 5 bases and J 4 bases, leaving 9 bases between the germline ends. The CDR3 is CASSSGRNQPQHF. CDR3 DNA sequence: TGTGCCAGCAGTTCGGGGAGGAATCAGCCCCAGCATTTT.

J is TRBJ2-7 and V is TRBV30, with a possible D match to TRBD1 (6 bases). CDR3 length equals 13 residues. V lost 2 bases, J lost 2 bases, and 10 bases lay in between. Germline V gene data show CDR1 as GTSNPN and CDR2 as SVGIG (reference sequence). The CDR3 reads CAWSYRAPYEQYF. The CDR3, as DNA: TGTGCCTGGAGTTACAGGGCCCCCTACGAGCAGTACTTC.

There are a few counts of this clone. This chain joins TRBV30 and TRBJ2-2, with TRBD2 matching over 8 bases. Germline V gene sequence: CDR1 GTSNPN, CDR2 SVGIG (reference sequence). V shed 4 bases, J shed 6 bases, and the junction held 19 bases outside the gene matches. This CDR3 has 18 amino acids. In nucleotides, the CDR3 is TGTGCCTGGACGTACAGGGCAGCGGGAGCGGTTGTACCCGGGGAGCTGTTTTTT. This sequence encodes CAWTYRAAGAVVPGELFF.

The rearrangement joins TRBV30 to TRBJ1-5; D possibly corresponds to TRBD1 (5 bases). V was trimmed by 3 bases and J by 5 bases, leaving 11 bases between them. CDR1 is GTSNPN and CDR2 is SVGIG in the germline V gene (reference sequence). This CDR3 contains 13 residues. The DNA of the CDR3 is TGTGCCTGGAGGCGGGGGGGGGATCAGCCCCAGCATTTT. The encoded protein is CAWRRGGDQPQHF.

The genes are TRBV7-3 and TRBJ2-3; D might be TRBD1 or TRBD2, each matching 5 bases. The CDR3 runs to 15 residues. V lost 2 bases to trimming and J lost 4 bases, with 13 bases between them. The germline gives CDR1 SGHTA, CDR2 FQGTGA. The CDR3 sequence is CASSLGPGRPDTQYF. CDR3 nucleotides: TGTGCCAGCAGCTTAGGTCCAGGGAGACCAGATACGCAGTATTTT. The whole variable domain, filled in from reference TRBV7-3 and TRBJ2-3, reads GAGVSQTPSNKVTEKGKYVELRCDPISGHTALYWYRQSLGQGPEFLIYFQGTGAADDSGLPNDRFFAVRPEGSVSTLKIQRTERGDSAVYLCASSLGPGRPDTQYFGPGTRLTVL.

The V gene is TRBV30, the J gene TRBJ2-5, with D hard to call. The CDR3 runs to 11 residues. The V gene lost 4 bases and the J gene lost 4 bases, with 7 bases spanning the gap. The germline V gene encodes CDR1 GTSNPN and CDR2 SVGIG (reference sequence). DNA of the CDR3: TGTGCCTGGACTCCAGGAGAGACCCAGTACTTC. Residues: CAWTPGETQYF.

This sequence joins TRBV10-1 and TRBJ2-1; 10 positions match TRBD2. Germline V gene lookup returns CDR1 WNHNN and CDR2 SYGVQD (reference sequence). This CDR3 has 15 amino acids. After removal of 3 bases from V and 4 bases from J, the junction contained 3 bases not matched to a gene. The CDR3 region has the DNA TGCGCCAGCAGTGAAAGGACTAGCGGTTACAATGAGCAGTTCTTC. This encodes CASSERTSGYNEQFF.

The chain uses TRBV9 and TRBJ2-7; 9 bases match TRBD1. Germline-derived CDR1 and CDR2 are SGDLS and YYNGEE. The junction had 14 bases not matched to a gene; V was cut back by 4 bases and J by 6 bases. This CDR3 contains 16 residues. CDR3 protein: CASSSPVGTGYSEQYF. Here the CDR3 DNA reads TGTGCCAGCAGCTCTCCGGTAGGGACAGGGTATTCCGAGCAGTACTTC.

This CDR3 reads CASSLTGKAEAFF. CDR3 DNA: TGTGCCAGCAGCCTCACAGGTAAGGCTGAAGCTTTCTTT. V is TRBV7-9 and J is TRBJ1-1, with D possibly matching TRBD1 (5 bases). The V end was cut by 5 bases, the J end by 6 bases, with 13 bases between. This CDR3 region has 13 residues. Germline CDR1 and CDR2: SEHNR and FQNEAQ (reference sequence).

This clone was observed once. This chain joins TRBV7-2 and TRBJ2-1, with TRBD2 matching over 7 bases. J gave up 9 bases and V 1 base, and 9 bases lay outside the gene matches. In germline, CDR1 is SGHTA, CDR2 FQGNSA. The CDR3 has 15 residues. The CDR3 DNA follows: TGTGCCAGCAGCTTAGGCGGCGGGAGTACCGCTGAGCAGTTCTTC. This translates into CASSLGGGSTAEQFF.

The chain uses TRBV7-9 and TRBJ2-2, with D unresolved. The germline gives CDR1 SEHNR, CDR2 FQNEAQ (reference sequence). V was shortened by 5 bases and J by 2 bases, with 9 bases between the two germline ends. CDR3 length equals 14 residues. The CDR3 DNA is TGTGCCAGCAGCCCCGTCGAAAACACCGGGGAGCTGTTTTTT. Its protein is CASSPVENTGELFF.

The CDR3 sequence: CASSLNPQGNGYTF. In DNA form, the CDR3 reads TGTGCCAGCAGTTTAAACCCACAGGGAAATGGCTACACCTTC. This rearrangement joins TRBV27 to TRBJ1-2; D perhaps matches TRBD1 (6 bases). Germline CDR1 MNHEY, CDR2 SMNVEV (reference sequence). Trimming pared 2 bases from V and 6 bases from J, leaving 13 bases between. The CDR3 is made up of 14 amino acids.

This clone was recorded once. The V gene is TRBV5-4, the J gene TRBJ1-6, with unresolved D. Germline-derived CDR1 and CDR2 are SGHNT and YYREEE (reference sequence). Trimming took off 0 bases at V and 10 bases at J, with 11 bases between the two ends. There are 14 residues in the CDR3. The CDR3 coding sequence is TGTGCCAGCAGCTTGGGGGGTATACGGTCACCCCTCCACTTT. Residues: CASSLGGIRSPLHF. The variable domain in full, completed from reference TRBV5-4 and TRBJ1-6, reads ETGVTQSPTHLIKTRGQQVTLRCSSQSGHNTVSWYQQALGQGPQFIFQYYREEENGRGNFPPRFSGLQFPNYSSELNVNALELDDSALYLCASSLGGIRSPLHFGNGTRLTVT.

The genes are TRBV27 and TRBJ2-1; D is unresolved. The CDR3 consists of 12 residues. V gave up 1 base and J gave up 10 bases, with 8 bases separating them. Looked up from germline, CDR1 is MNHEY and CDR2 is SMNVEV (reference sequence). The CDR3 DNA follows: TGTGCCAGCAGTTTATTCCTAGGGGAGCAGTTCTTC. The encoded protein is CASSLFLGEQFF.

V is TRBV7-8 and J is TRBJ1-5; no reliable D call. The germline CDR1 and CDR2 sequences are SGHVS and FQNEAQ. The CDR3 is 13 amino acids. Between the trimmed V and J ends, which lost 0 bases and 8 bases, there was a span of 8 bases. The CDR3 protein is CASSLAPQEPQHF. The CDR3 DNA sequence: TGTGCCAGCAGCTTAGCGCCCCAAGAGCCCCAGCATTTT.

The rearrangement uses TRBV9 and TRBJ2-1, with D uncertain. The germline V gene has CDR1 SGDLS and CDR2 YYNGEE. V lost 3 bases to trimming and J lost 7 bases, with 11 bases between them. CDR3 length equals 13 residues. This CDR3 reads CASSESNQNEQFF. The CDR3, as DNA: TGTGCCAGCAGCGAGTCGAATCAGAATGAGCAGTTCTTC.